The T cell receptor beta chain described here comes from a study of T cells in Graves' hyperthyroidism and ophthalmopathy. Study as a whole: Peripheral blood was collected at initial diagnosis, before any treatment. Regarding the study as a whole: Blood shared most expanded thyroid clonotypes above 0.001. Median prediction lead before ophthalmopathy onset was six to eight months with the model.

Ophthalmopathy patients showed a Clinical Activity Score of at least 3, NOSPECS grade of at least 4 and duration under 3 months. In its sample, this clonotype was seen many times. Antigen specificity is unknown. Amplification targeted TCR beta CDR3 regions from RNA transcripts. HTBI primers were employed in a first-round RT-PCR of the TCR CDR3. TCRdb recomputed calls from the multiplex PCR reads with MiXCR, one row per CDR3 protein. The data show under 350,000 distinct CDR3 sequences, with around 13% seen just once and around 32% held by the top ten. CDR1 and CDR2 (germline): SNHLY, FYNNEI. CDR3 length: 14 residues.

Source material: blood. The rearrangement joins TRBV2 to TRBJ1-2; TRBD1 might be the D (5 bases). The clonotype was recovered from a woman aged 40 to 49 with Graves' ophthalmopathy. The chain's CDR3 is CAQASGGTNYGYTF. As DNA, the CDR3 is TGTGCTCAAGCGTCGGGGGGGACTAACTATGGCTACACCTTC.